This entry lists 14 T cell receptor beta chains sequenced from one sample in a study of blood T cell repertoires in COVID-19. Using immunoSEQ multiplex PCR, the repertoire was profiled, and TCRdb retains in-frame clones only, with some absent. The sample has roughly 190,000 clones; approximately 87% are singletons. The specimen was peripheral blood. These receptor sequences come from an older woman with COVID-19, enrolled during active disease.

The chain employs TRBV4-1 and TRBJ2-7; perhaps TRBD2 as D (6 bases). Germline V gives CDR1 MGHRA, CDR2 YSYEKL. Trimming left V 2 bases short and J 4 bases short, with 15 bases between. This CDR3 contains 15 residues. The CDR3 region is CASSQIGGVRYEQYF. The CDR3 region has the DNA TGCGCCAGCAGCCAAATCGGGGGAGTACGTTACGAGCAGTACTTC.

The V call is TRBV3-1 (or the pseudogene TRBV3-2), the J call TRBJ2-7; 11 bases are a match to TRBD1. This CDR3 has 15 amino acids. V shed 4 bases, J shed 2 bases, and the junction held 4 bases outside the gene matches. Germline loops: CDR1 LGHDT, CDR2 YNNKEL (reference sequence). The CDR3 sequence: CASSRAGQGAYEQYF. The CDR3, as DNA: TGTGCCAGCAGCCGAGCGGGACAGGGGGCCTACGAGCAGTACTTC.

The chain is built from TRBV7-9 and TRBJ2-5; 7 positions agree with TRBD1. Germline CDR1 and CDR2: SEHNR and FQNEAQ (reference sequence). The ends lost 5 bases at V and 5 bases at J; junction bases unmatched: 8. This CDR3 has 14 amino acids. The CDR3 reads CASSPPTGYETQYF. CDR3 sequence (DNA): TGTGCCAGCAGCCCCCCGACAGGGTATGAGACCCAGTACTTC. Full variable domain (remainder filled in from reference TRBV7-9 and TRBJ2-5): DTGVSQNPRHKITKRGQNVTFRCDPISEHNRLYWYRQTLGQGPEFLTYFQNEAQLEKSRLLSDRFSAERPKGSFSTLEIQRTEQGDSAMYLCASSPPTGYETQYFGPGTRLLVL.

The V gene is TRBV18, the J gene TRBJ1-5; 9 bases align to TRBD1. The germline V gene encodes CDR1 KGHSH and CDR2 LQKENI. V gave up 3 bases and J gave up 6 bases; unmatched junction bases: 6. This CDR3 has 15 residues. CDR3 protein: CASSPTGGSGQPQHF. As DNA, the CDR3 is TGTGCCAGCTCACCCACAGGGGGCTCAGGTCAGCCCCAGCATTTT.

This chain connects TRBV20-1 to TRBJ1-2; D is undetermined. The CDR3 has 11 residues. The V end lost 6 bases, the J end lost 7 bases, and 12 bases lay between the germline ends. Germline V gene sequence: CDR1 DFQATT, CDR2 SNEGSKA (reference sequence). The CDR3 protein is CSARLEGGYTF. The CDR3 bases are TGCAGTGCAAGACTAGAGGGTGGCTACACCTTC.

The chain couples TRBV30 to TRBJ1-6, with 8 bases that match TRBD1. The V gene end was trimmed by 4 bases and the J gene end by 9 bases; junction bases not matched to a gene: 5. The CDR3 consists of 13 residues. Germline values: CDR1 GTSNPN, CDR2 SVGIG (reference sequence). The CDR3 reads CAWTPDRVSPLHF. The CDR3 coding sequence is TGTGCCTGGACCCCGGACAGGGTTTCACCCCTCCACTTT.

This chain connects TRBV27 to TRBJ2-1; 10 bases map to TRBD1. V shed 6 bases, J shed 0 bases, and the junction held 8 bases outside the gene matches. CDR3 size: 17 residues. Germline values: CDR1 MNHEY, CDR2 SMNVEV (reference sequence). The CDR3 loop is CASRFGQGVSSYNEQFF. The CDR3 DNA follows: TGTGCCAGCAGATTTGGACAGGGGGTAAGCTCCTACAATGAGCAGTTCTTC.

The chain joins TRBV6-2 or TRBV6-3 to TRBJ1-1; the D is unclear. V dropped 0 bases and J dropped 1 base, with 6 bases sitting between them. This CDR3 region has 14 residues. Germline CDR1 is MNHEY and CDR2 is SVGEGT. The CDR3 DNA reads TGTGCCAGCAGTTACTCGAACACGAACACTGAAGCTTTCTTT. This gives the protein CASSYSNTNTEAFF.

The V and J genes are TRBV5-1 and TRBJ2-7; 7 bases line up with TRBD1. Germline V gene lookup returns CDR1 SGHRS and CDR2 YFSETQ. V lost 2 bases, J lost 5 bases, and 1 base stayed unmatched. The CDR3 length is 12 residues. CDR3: CASSLQGNEQYF. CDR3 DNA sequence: TGCGCCAGCAGCTTACAGGGGAACGAGCAGTACTTC.

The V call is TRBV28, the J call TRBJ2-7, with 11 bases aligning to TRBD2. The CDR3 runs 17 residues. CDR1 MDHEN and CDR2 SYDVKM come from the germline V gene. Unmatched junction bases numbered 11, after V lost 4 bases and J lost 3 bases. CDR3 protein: CASSWGLAGGLLYEQYF. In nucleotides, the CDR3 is TGTGCCAGCAGTTGGGGCCTAGCGGGAGGCCTCCTCTACGAGCAGTACTTC. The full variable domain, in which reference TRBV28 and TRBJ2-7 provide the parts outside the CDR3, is DVKVTQSSRYLVKRTGEKVFLECVQDMDHENMFWYRQDPGLGLRLIYFSYDVKMKEKGDIPEGYSVSREKKERFSLILESASTNQTSMYLCASSWGLAGGLLYEQYFGPGTRLTVT.

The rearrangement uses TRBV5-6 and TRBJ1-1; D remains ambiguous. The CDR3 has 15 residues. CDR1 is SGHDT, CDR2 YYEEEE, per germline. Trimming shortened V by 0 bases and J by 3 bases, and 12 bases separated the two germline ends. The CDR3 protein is CASSLASGFHTEAFF. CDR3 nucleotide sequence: TGTGCCAGCAGCTTGGCTTCGGGATTCCACACTGAAGCTTTCTTT.

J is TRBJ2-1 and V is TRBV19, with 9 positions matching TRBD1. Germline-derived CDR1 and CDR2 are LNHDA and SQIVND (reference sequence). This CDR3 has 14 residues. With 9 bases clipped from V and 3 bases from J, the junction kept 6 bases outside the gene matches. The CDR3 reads CASAGTGNYNEQFF. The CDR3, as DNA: TGTGCCAGCGCAGGGACAGGGAACTACAATGAGCAGTTCTTC.

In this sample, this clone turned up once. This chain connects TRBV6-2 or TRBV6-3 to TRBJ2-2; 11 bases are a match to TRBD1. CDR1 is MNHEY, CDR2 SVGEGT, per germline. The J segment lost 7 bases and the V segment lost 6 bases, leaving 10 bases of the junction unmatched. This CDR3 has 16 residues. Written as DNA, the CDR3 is TGTGCCAGCAGCCACCCACCGGGACAGGGGGTCGGGGAGCTGTTTTTT. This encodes CASSHPPGQGVGELFF.

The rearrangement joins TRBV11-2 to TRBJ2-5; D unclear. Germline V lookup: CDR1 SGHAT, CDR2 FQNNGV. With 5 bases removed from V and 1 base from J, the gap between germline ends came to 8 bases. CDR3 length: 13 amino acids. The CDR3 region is CASSPGIQETQYF. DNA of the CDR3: TGTGCCAGCAGCCCAGGAATCCAAGAGACCCAGTACTTC.